Listed below are T cell receptor beta chains from one sample, sequenced in a study of cytomegalovirus exposure and HLA in healthy donors. Sequencing was performed with immunoSEQ multiplex PCR; in TCRdb, only in-frame clones are kept and a portion is missing. The table includes fewer than 200,000 clones, 80% detected once. The material sequenced was PBMCs. The source of these receptors is a man aged 35 to 55 in good health and CMV-seronegative. Both conserved end residues are part of each CDR3. Fields, in order: V gene, clone size, J gene, D gene, CDR3 DNA, CDR3 protein. A D gene is named only where the DNA matches it firmly. Clone size appears in some rows only: once, few, many, or a class for an expanded clone.

v_gene: TRBV9; abundance: .; j_gene: TRBJ2-1; d_gene: TRBD1; CDR3nt: TGTGCCAGCAGCGTAGAAGGGGGCATATACAATGAGCAGTTCTTC; CDR3aa: CASSVEGGIYNEQFF
v_gene: TRBV19; abundance: .; j_gene: TRBJ1-6; d_gene: .; CDR3nt: TGTGCCAGTAGTAGGGACTCGAGCTCCTATAATTCACCCCTCCACTTT; CDR3aa: CASSRDSSSYNSPLHF
v_gene: TRBV5-1; abundance: .; j_gene: TRBJ2-3; d_gene: TRBD2; CDR3nt: TGCGCCAGCAGCTTGGGGCCAGCGGGGCTAATCGCAGATACGCAGTATTTT; CDR3aa: CASSLGPAGLIADTQYF
v_gene: TRBV13; abundance: .; j_gene: TRBJ2-7; d_gene: .; CDR3nt: TGTGCCAGCAGCCGCGAACAGGGGGGGGGTAACGAGCAGTACTTC; CDR3aa: CASSREQGGGNEQYF
v_gene: TRBV19; abundance: few; j_gene: TRBJ2-6; d_gene: .; CDR3nt: TGTGCCAGTAGCGGGACTCCCGGGCCCTCTGGGGCCAACGTCCTGACTTTC; CDR3aa: CASSGTPGPSGANVLTF
v_gene: TRBV6-4; abundance: .; j_gene: TRBJ1-2; d_gene: .; CDR3nt: TGTGCCAGCAGTGACTCACCCAGGGAGGGAGATGGCTACACCTTC; CDR3aa: CASSDSPREGDGYTF
v_gene: TRBV2; abundance: .; j_gene: TRBJ1-1; d_gene: .; CDR3nt: TGTGCCAGCCTTGCCCGGGAGAACACTGAAGCTTTCTTT; CDR3aa: CASLARENTEAFF
v_gene: TRBV4-3; abundance: .; j_gene: TRBJ2-7; d_gene: TRBD1; CDR3nt: TGCGCCAGCAGCGATTCGACAGGGGGCCTCTACGAGCAGTACTTC; CDR3aa: CASSDSTGGLYEQYF
v_gene: TRBV27; abundance: .; j_gene: TRBJ2-5; d_gene: .; CDR3nt: TGTGCCAGCAGTAAACAGGGAGAGACCCAGTACTTC; CDR3aa: CASSKQGETQYF
v_gene: TRBV18; abundance: .; j_gene: TRBJ2-2; d_gene: TRBD1; CDR3nt: TGTGCCAGCTTCTCAGGGGGCACCGGGGAGCTGTTTTTT; CDR3aa: CASFSGGTGELFF
v_gene: TRBV11-3; abundance: .; j_gene: TRBJ2-7; d_gene: .; CDR3nt: TGTGCCAGCAGCGGCAACGAGCAGTACTTC; CDR3aa: CASSGNEQYF
v_gene: TRBV7-2; abundance: .; j_gene: TRBJ1-5; d_gene: .; CDR3nt: TGTGCCAGCAGAGCGAGTAGCAATCAGCCCCAGCATTTT; CDR3aa: CASRASSNQPQHF
v_gene: TRBV4-3; abundance: .; j_gene: TRBJ1-2; d_gene: .; CDR3nt: TGCGCCAGCAGCCCCCTGGGCGAGAGAGGGGGCTACACCTTC; CDR3aa: CASSPLGERGGYTF
v_gene: TRBV6-6; abundance: .; j_gene: TRBJ2-7; d_gene: .; CDR3nt: TGTGCCAGCAGTGAGGGACTTCTCTACGAGCAGTACTTC; CDR3aa: CASSEGLLYEQYF
v_gene: TRBV4-3; abundance: .; j_gene: TRBJ1-5; d_gene: .; CDR3nt: TGCGCCAGCAGCCAGGAGGGGCGTGATCAGCCCCAGCATTTT; CDR3aa: CASSQEGRDQPQHF
v_gene: TRBV9; abundance: .; j_gene: TRBJ1-1; d_gene: .; CDR3nt: TGTGCCAGCAGCGTAGGCGGGCGAGAAGGTGAAGCTTTCTTT; CDR3aa: CASSVGGREGEAFF
v_gene: TRBV29-1; abundance: .; j_gene: TRBJ1-1; d_gene: .; CDR3nt: TGCAGCGTTAGGAGGGGAGAAGCTTTCTTT; CDR3aa: CSVRRGEAFF
v_gene: TRBV6-1; abundance: .; j_gene: TRBJ1-5; d_gene: .; CDR3nt: TGTGCCAGCAGTGAAGCGCTCGCGGGCAATGGACAGCCCCAGCATTTT; CDR3aa: CASSEALAGNGQPQHF
v_gene: TRBV10-1; abundance: .; j_gene: TRBJ2-3; d_gene: TRBD2; CDR3nt: TGCGCCAGCAGTGAGGGGGGGGTTAGCACAGATACGCAGTATTTT; CDR3aa: CASSEGGVSTDTQYF
v_gene: TRBV7-9; abundance: .; j_gene: TRBJ2-7; d_gene: TRBD1; CDR3nt: TGTGCCAGCAGCTTAGTAGGGACAGGGAGGGATGAGCAGTACTTC; CDR3aa: CASSLVGTGRDEQYF
v_gene: TRBV2; abundance: .; j_gene: TRBJ2-1; d_gene: TRBD2; CDR3nt: TGTGCCAGCAAGCTAGCGGGGGGTTACAATGAGCAGTTCTTC; CDR3aa: CASKLAGGYNEQFF
v_gene: TRBV23-1; abundance: .; j_gene: TRBJ2-2; d_gene: .; CDR3nt: TGCGCCACCAATTTCCCGGGGAGGAGCACCGGGGAGCTGTTTTTT; CDR3aa: CATNFPGRSTGELFF
v_gene: TRBV4-3; abundance: .; j_gene: TRBJ2-5; d_gene: .; CDR3nt: TGCGCCAGCAGCCAAGCCTTAGGCAGGGAGACCCAGTACTTC; CDR3aa: CASSQALGRETQYF
v_gene: TRBV6-1; abundance: .; j_gene: TRBJ1-5; d_gene: TRBD1; CDR3nt: TGTGCCAGCACTTCGACGGGACAGGGAAGTCAGCCCCAGCATTTT; CDR3aa: CASTSTGQGSQPQHF
v_gene: TRBV14; abundance: .; j_gene: TRBJ2-7; d_gene: .; CDR3nt: TGTGCCAGCAGCCAAGGCGGGGGCTGGGGTACCTACGAGCAGTACTTC; CDR3aa: CASSQGGGWGTYEQYF
v_gene: TRBV6-5; abundance: .; j_gene: TRBJ1-2; d_gene: .; CDR3nt: TGTGCCAGCAGCTCGGGATCTTATGGCTACACCTTC; CDR3aa: CASSSGSYGYTF
v_gene: TRBV6-6; abundance: .; j_gene: TRBJ2-1; d_gene: .; CDR3nt: TGTGCCAGCACCCAGGAGGGCCAGGGTGAGCAGTTCTTC; CDR3aa: CASTQEGQGEQFF
v_gene: TRBV30; abundance: .; j_gene: TRBJ1-2; d_gene: .; CDR3nt: TGTGCCTGGAGTATCCACCGTCGCGACTATGGCTACACCTTC; CDR3aa: CAWSIHRRDYGYTF
v_gene: TRBV4-1; abundance: few; j_gene: TRBJ1-1; d_gene: .; CDR3nt: TGCGCCAGCAGCCAAGGCCTAGAACGGAGCACTGAAGCTTTCTTT; CDR3aa: CASSQGLERSTEAFF
v_gene: TRBV7-9; abundance: .; j_gene: TRBJ2-7; d_gene: .; CDR3nt: TGTGCCAGCAGCTCTCCCCGAGTTCTGGCCTACGAGCAGTACTTC; CDR3aa: CASSSPRVLAYEQYF
v_gene: TRBV2; abundance: .; j_gene: TRBJ2-7; d_gene: TRBD1; CDR3nt: TGTGCCAGCAACCTTGACAGGGGTCCTTCCTACGAGCAGTACTTC; CDR3aa: CASNLDRGPSYEQYF
v_gene: TRBV16; abundance: .; j_gene: TRBJ2-7; d_gene: .; CDR3nt: TGTGCCAGCAGTCCTACCGGGACACCCTACGAGCAGTACTTC; CDR3aa: CASSPTGTPYEQYF
v_gene: TRBV30; abundance: .; j_gene: TRBJ1-3; d_gene: .; CDR3nt: TGTGCCTGGAGTGGTTCGGGGGTGAACACCATATATTTT; CDR3aa: CAWSGSGVNTIYF
v_gene: TRBV2; abundance: .; j_gene: TRBJ2-3; d_gene: TRBD2; CDR3nt: TGTGCCAGCACACTAGCGGGAGGGCCCACAGATACGCAGTATTTT; CDR3aa: CASTLAGGPTDTQYF
v_gene: TRBV14; abundance: few; j_gene: TRBJ2-2; d_gene: TRBD2; CDR3nt: TGTGCCAGCAGCCAACCTGTACGGGGGGGCGTTTCCGGGGAGCTGTTTTTT; CDR3aa: CASSQPVRGGVSGELFF
v_gene: TRBV7-9; abundance: .; j_gene: TRBJ1-2; d_gene: TRBD1; CDR3nt: TGTGCCAGCAGCCCCGCCGACAGGGCCAACTATGGCTACACCTTC; CDR3aa: CASSPADRANYGYTF
v_gene: TRBV6-5; abundance: .; j_gene: TRBJ2-1; d_gene: TRBD1; CDR3nt: TGTGCCAGCAGTTACTCCGGGACAGGCGGGACATTCGGGCAGTTCTTC; CDR3aa: CASSYSGTGGTFGQFF
v_gene: TRBV27; abundance: .; j_gene: TRBJ2-1; d_gene: .; CDR3nt: TGTGCCAGCAGTTTATGGCGGGGTGAGCAGTTCTTC; CDR3aa: CASSLWRGEQFF
v_gene: TRBV6-6; abundance: .; j_gene: TRBJ1-4; d_gene: TRBD1; CDR3nt: TGTGCCAGCAGTAATAGGGGGCCGACTAATGAAAAACTGTTTTTT; CDR3aa: CASSNRGPTNEKLFF
v_gene: TRBV5-1; abundance: .; j_gene: TRBJ2-7; d_gene: .; CDR3nt: TGCGCCAGCAGCCCGTCGGCAGGGGCAGGGGAGCAGTACTTC; CDR3aa: CASSPSAGAGEQYF
v_gene: TRBV10-3; abundance: few; j_gene: TRBJ1-3; d_gene: TRBD1; CDR3nt: TGTGCCATCAGTGATCGGACAGGGGGAAACACCATATATTTT; CDR3aa: CAISDRTGGNTIYF
v_gene: TRBV7-9; abundance: few; j_gene: TRBJ1-6; d_gene: .; CDR3nt: TGTGCCAGCAGCCTGGACACGTACTTTAATTCACCCCTCCACTTT; CDR3aa: CASSLDTYFNSPLHF
v_gene: TRBV28; abundance: .; j_gene: TRBJ1-5; d_gene: .; CDR3nt: TGTGCCAGCAGCCCACCCCGGGGGAGTAGCAATCAGCCCCAGCATTTT; CDR3aa: CASSPPRGSSNQPQHF
v_gene: TRBV6-6; abundance: .; j_gene: TRBJ2-1; d_gene: .; CDR3nt: TGTGCCAGCAGTTACTCTAACAGTGACAATGAGCAGTTCTTC; CDR3aa: CASSYSNSDNEQFF
v_gene: TRBV4-1; abundance: .; j_gene: TRBJ2-2; d_gene: TRBD2; CDR3nt: TGCGCCAGCAGCCCACTAGCGGGGGACAACACCGGGGAGCTGTTTTTT; CDR3aa: CASSPLAGDNTGELFF
v_gene: TRBV9; abundance: .; j_gene: TRBJ2-7; d_gene: TRBD1; CDR3nt: TGTGCCAGCAGCGTAGGTGGTGACAGGGTTTTTTACGAGCAGTACTTC; CDR3aa: CASSVGGDRVFYEQYF
v_gene: TRBV27; abundance: .; j_gene: TRBJ2-5; d_gene: .; CDR3nt: TGTGCCAGCAGTTTACTGACAGAACAAGAGACCCAGTACTTC; CDR3aa: CASSLLTEQETQYF
v_gene: TRBV19; abundance: .; j_gene: TRBJ2-1; d_gene: .; CDR3nt: TGTGCCAGTCGGACACCCCGGGATGAGCAGTTCTTC; CDR3aa: CASRTPRDEQFF
v_gene: TRBV4-3; abundance: few; j_gene: TRBJ2-1; d_gene: TRBD2; CDR3nt: TGCGCCAGCAGCCAAGATGGGGCAGCGGGGGCCTACAATGAGCAGTTCTTC; CDR3aa: CASSQDGAAGAYNEQFF
v_gene: TRBV4-1; abundance: .; j_gene: TRBJ2-1; d_gene: TRBD2; CDR3nt: TGCGCCAGCAGCCAAAACTCTCTAGCGGACAATGAGCAGTTCTTC; CDR3aa: CASSQNSLADNEQFF
v_gene: TRBV6-6; abundance: .; j_gene: TRBJ1-2; d_gene: .; CDR3nt: TGCGCCAGCAGTTACGGTGGGGGGAAGGACTATGGCTACACCTTC; CDR3aa: CASSYGGGKDYGYTF
v_gene: TRBV4-1; abundance: few; j_gene: TRBJ1-2; d_gene: .; CDR3nt: TGCGCCAGCAGCCAAGGGGACTTCGACTATGGCTACACCTTC; CDR3aa: CASSQGDFDYGYTF
v_gene: TRBV5-1; abundance: .; j_gene: TRBJ1-1; d_gene: .; CDR3nt: TGCGCCAGCAGCCAGTCCCCACAGGGTAGCTCTGAAGCTTTCTTT; CDR3aa: CASSQSPQGSSEAFF
v_gene: TRBV7-9; abundance: .; j_gene: TRBJ1-4; d_gene: .; CDR3nt: TGTGCCAGCAGCTTAGCGCAGGTTAGGGAAAAACTGTTTTTT; CDR3aa: CASSLAQVREKLFF
v_gene: TRBV4-3; abundance: .; j_gene: TRBJ2-1; d_gene: TRBD2; CDR3nt: TGCGCCAGCAGCCAAGGGGGTAGGGCGGGAGGATACAATGAGCAGTTCTTC; CDR3aa: CASSQGGRAGGYNEQFF
v_gene: TRBV2; abundance: .; j_gene: TRBJ1-6; d_gene: .; CDR3nt: TGTGCCAGCAGGATAGGGGGTAGCTCCTATAATTCACCCCTCCACTTT; CDR3aa: CASRIGGSSYNSPLHF
v_gene: TRBV15; abundance: once; j_gene: TRBJ2-1; d_gene: .; CDR3nt: TGTGCCACCAGCAGAGATCTGATTAGTTCGAGCTCCTACAATGAGCAGTTCTTC; CDR3aa: CATSRDLISSSSYNEQFF
v_gene: TRBV12-5; abundance: few; j_gene: TRBJ1-5; d_gene: .; CDR3nt: TGTGCTAGTGGTTTGGGACAGAGTAGCAATCAGCCCCAGCATTTT; CDR3aa: CASGLGQSSNQPQHF
v_gene: TRBV15; abundance: .; j_gene: TRBJ1-3; d_gene: TRBD1; CDR3nt: TGTGCCACCAGCAGACCGGACAGGCCCAACTCTGGAAACACCATATATTTT; CDR3aa: CATSRPDRPNSGNTIYF
v_gene: TRBV4-1; abundance: .; j_gene: TRBJ1-5; d_gene: .; CDR3nt: TGCGCCAGCAGCCCCCGCTCGGGGGGACAGCCCCAGCATTTT; CDR3aa: CASSPRSGGQPQHF